Here is one T cell receptor (beta chain) with its context. The sample originates from a study of blood T cell repertoires in COVID-19. Overall study context: Some COVID-19 samples were acute and others convalescent; all came from the United States, Italy and Spain.

Participants were aged 18 to 89 years from more than 20 US areas. Cohorts were based on clinical histories the participants reported. Authors' methods: Amplification of reference gene primers was used by the study to estimate nucleated cell counts. Profiled with immunoSEQ multiplex PCR; TCRdb holds only in-frame clones, not every one. V and J calls and clone size are given by that table; D and trimming were obtained from the DNA. The sample shows over 130,000 clones, over 60% of them seen only once. Trimming shortened V by 0 bases and J by 0 bases, and 9 bases separated the two germline ends. This CDR3 has 16 residues. Per germline, CDR1 MNHNS and CDR2 SASEGT.

The specimen was PBMCs or T cells enriched from blood (not recorded which). The chain joins TRBV6-1 to TRBJ1-5; D is ambiguous. This receptor was identified in a woman between 45 and 65 years old who had recovered from COVID-19. In nucleotides, the CDR3 is TGTGCCAGCAGTGAAGCGCGCACCCGTAGCAATCAGCCCCAGCATTTT. As protein: CASSEARTRSNQPQHF.